This TCR beta chain comes out of a study of blood T cell repertoires in COVID-19. Study summary: The cDNA or gDNA used as material had been derived from T cells, B-cell-depleted T cells, or PBMCs.

Seattle patient enrollment occurred during active infection, with longitudinal follow-up thereafter. Germline V gene data show CDR1 as MGHDK and CDR2 as SYGVNS. V lost 3 bases, J lost 3 bases, and 5 bases lay in between. The length of the CDR3 is 13 residues. Repertoires were generated with immunoSEQ multiplex PCR, while TCRdb's copy carries only in-frame clones and drops some. The repertoire consists of roughly 140,000 clones, with roughly 81% occurring once and the leading ten covering 7% to 10%. The receptor was isolated from a woman aged 60-75 years with COVID-19, enrolled during active disease. The material sequenced was peripheral blood. The chain combines TRBV25-1 with TRBJ1-4; unclear D gene. Here the CDR3 DNA reads TGTGCCAGCAGTGAGGCGGCTAATGAAAAACTGTTTTTT. Protein: CASSEAANEKLFF. The full variable domain, completed using reference TRBV25-1 and TRBJ1-4, is EADIYQTPRYLVIGTGKKITLECSQTMGHDKMYWYQQDPGMELHLIHYSYGVNSTEKGDLSSESTVSRIRTEHFPLTLESARPSHTSQYLCASSEAANEKLFFGSGTQLSVL.